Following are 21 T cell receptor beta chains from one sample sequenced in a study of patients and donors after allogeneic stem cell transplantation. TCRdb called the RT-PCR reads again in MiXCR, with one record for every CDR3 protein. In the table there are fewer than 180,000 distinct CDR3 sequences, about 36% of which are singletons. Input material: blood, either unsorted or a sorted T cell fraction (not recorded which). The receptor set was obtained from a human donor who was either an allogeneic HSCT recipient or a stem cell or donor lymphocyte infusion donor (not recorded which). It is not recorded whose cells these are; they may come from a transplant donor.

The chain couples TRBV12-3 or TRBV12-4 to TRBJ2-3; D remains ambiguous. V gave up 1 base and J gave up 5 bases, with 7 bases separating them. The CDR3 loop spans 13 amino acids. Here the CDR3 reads CASSLGVGDTQYF. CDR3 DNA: TGTGCCAGCAGTTTAGGGGTGGGAGATACGCAGTATTTT.

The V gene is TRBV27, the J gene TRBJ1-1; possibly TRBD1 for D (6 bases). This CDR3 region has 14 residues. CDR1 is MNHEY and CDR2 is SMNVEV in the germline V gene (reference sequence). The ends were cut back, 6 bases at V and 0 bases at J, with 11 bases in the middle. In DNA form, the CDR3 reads TGTGCCAGCAGACAACAGGGTATGAACACTGAAGCTTTCTTT. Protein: CASRQQGMNTEAFF.

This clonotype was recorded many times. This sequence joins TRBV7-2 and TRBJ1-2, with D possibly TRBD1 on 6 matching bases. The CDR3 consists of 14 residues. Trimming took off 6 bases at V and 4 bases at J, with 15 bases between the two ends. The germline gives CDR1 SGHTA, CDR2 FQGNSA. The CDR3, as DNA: TGTGCCAGCAGTTTCTACAGGGAAGTCTATGGCTACACCTTC. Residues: CASSFYREVYGYTF.

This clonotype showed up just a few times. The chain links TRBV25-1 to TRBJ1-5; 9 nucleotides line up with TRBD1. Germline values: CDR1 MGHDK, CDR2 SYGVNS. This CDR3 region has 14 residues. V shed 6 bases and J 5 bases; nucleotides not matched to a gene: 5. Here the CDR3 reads CASRDRGEDQPQHF. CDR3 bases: TGTGCCAGCAGGGACAGGGGCGAGGATCAGCCCCAGCATTTT.

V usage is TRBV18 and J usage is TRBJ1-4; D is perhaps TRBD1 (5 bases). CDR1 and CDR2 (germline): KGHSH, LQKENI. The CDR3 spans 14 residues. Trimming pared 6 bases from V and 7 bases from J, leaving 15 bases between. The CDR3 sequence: CASSQQGAFEKLFF. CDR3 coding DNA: TGTGCCAGCTCGCAACAAGGGGCGTTTGAAAAACTGTTTTTT. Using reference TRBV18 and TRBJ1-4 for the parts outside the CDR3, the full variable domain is NAGVMQNPRHLVRRRGQEARLRCSPMKGHSHVYWYRQLPEEGLKFMVYLQKENIIDESGMPKERFSAEFPKEGPSILRIQQVVRGDSAAYFCASSQQGAFEKLFFGSGTQLSVL.

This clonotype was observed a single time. The CDR3 bases are TGTGCCAGCAGCCCGAGGACTAGCGGCACAGATACGCAGTATTTT. This encodes CASSPRTSGTDTQYF. The chain employs TRBV9 and TRBJ2-3; 9 bases fit TRBD2. V shed 4 bases and J 1 base; nucleotides not matched to a gene: 4. The germline V gene encodes CDR1 SGDLS and CDR2 YYNGEE. This CDR3 contains 15 residues.

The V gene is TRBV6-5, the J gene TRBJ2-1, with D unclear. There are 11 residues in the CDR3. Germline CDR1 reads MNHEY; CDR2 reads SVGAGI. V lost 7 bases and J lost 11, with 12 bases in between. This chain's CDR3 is CASTNLDQQFF. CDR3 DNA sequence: TGTGCCAGCACGAACCTTGACCAGCAGTTCTTC.

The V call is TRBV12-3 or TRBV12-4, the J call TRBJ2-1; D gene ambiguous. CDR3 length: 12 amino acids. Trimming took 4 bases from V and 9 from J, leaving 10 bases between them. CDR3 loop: CASSSRFTEQFF. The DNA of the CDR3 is TGTGCCAGCAGTTCCCGGTTCACTGAGCAGTTCTTC.

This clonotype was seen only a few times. The CDR3 nucleotides are TGTGCCAGCAGCCAAGCACCTAGACAGGGATACGAGCCCCAGCATTTT. As protein: CASSQAPRQGYEPQHF. The chain couples TRBV4-2 to TRBJ1-5; 7 nucleotides align to TRBD1. The germline V gene has CDR1 LGHNA and CDR2 YNFKEQ. Trimming removed 1 base from V and 8 bases from J; junction bases left unmatched: 11. The CDR3 covers 16 residues.

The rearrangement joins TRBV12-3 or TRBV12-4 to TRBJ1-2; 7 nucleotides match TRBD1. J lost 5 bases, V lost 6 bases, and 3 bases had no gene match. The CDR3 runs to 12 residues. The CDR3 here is CASRGTAYGYTF. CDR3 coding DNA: TGTGCCAGCAGGGGGACAGCGTATGGCTACACCTTC.

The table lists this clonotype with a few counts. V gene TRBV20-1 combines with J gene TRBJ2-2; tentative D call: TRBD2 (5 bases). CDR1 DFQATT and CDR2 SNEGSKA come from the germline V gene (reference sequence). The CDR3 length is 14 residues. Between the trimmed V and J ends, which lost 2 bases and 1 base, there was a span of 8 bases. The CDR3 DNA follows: TGCAGTGCTAGACACAGCGGGAACACCGGGGAGCTGTTTTTT. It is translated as CSARHSGNTGELFF.

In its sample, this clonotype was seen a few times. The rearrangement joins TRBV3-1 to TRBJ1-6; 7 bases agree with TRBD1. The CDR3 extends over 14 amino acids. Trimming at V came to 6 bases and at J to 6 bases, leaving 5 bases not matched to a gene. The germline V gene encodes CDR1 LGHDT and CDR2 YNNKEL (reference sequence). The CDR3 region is CASSKGQANSPLHF. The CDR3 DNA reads TGTGCCAGCAGTAAAGGACAGGCTAATTCACCCCTCCACTTT.

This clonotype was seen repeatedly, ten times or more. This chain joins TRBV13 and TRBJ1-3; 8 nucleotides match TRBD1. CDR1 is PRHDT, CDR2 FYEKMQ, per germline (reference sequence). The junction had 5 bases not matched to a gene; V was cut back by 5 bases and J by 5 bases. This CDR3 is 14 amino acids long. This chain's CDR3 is CASSPRQGRNTIYF. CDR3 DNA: TGTGCCAGCAGCCCCAGACAGGGGAGAAACACCATATATTTT.

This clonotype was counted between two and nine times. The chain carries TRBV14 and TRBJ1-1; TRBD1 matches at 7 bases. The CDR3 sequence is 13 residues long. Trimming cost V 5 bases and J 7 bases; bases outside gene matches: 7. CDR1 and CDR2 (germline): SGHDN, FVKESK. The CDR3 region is CASSTDRVGEAFF. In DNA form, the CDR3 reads TGTGCCAGCAGCACCGACAGGGTGGGTGAAGCTTTCTTT.

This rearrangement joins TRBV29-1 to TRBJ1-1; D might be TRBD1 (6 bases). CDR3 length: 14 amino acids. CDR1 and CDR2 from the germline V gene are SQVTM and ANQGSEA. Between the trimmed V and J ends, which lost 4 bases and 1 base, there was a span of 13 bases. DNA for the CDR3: TGCAGCGTTGTGGTTCTGACAGGGAACACTGAAGCTTTCTTT. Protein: CSVVVLTGNTEAFF.

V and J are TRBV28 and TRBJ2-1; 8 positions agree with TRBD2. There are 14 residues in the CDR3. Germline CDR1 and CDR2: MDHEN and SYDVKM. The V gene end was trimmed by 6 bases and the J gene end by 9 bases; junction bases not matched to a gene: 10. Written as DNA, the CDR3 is TGTGCCAGCAGCCCACCGGGGGGGCGGATTGAGCAGTTCTTC. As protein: CASSPPGGRIEQFF.

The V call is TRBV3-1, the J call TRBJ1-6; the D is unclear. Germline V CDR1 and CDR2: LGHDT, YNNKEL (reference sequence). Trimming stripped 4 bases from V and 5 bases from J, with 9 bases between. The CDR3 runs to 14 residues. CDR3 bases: TGTGCCAGCAGCCTGGTAGGGAATAATTCACCCCTCCACTTT. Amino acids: CASSLVGNNSPLHF.

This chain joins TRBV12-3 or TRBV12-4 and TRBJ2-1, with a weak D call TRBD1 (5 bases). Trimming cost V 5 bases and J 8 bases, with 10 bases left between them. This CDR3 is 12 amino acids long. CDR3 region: CASSRPGHEQFF. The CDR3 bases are TGTGCCAGCAGTAGACCAGGGCATGAGCAGTTCTTC.

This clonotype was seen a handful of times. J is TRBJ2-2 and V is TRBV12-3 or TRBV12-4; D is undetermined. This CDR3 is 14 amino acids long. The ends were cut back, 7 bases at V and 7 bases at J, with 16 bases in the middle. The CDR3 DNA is TGTGCCAGCAATCCAGTCCCGGGTAACGGGGAGCTGTTTTTT. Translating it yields CASNPVPGNGELFF.

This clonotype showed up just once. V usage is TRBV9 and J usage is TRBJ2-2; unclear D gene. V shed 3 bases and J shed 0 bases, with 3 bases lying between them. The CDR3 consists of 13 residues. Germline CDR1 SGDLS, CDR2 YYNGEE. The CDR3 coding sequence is TGTGCCAGCAGCGCCTCGAACACCGGGGAGCTGTTTTTT. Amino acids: CASSASNTGELFF.

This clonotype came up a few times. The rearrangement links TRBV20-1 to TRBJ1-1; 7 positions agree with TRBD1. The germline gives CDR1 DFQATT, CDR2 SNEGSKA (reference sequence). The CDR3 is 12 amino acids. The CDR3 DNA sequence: TGCCTAGAGGAGGCAGGGGGTAAGGAAGCTTTCTTT. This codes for CLEEAGGKEAFF.